This T cell receptor beta chain was obtained from a study of T cells in Graves' hyperthyroidism and ophthalmopathy. Amplification of TCR beta CDR3 regions used RNA as the template. With the HTBI primer set, the TCR CDR3 went through a first round of RT-PCR. TCRdb used MiXCR to reprocess the multiplex PCR reads, holding one entry per CDR3 protein. The data contain 500,000 to 600,000 distinct CDR3 sequences, 16% of them seen just once; the ten biggest clones take up 15% to 20%. V was cut by 6 bases and J by 7 bases, with 10 bases left in between. The CDR3 runs to 12 residues. The chain uses TRBV12-3 or TRBV12-4 and TRBJ2-1; unclear D gene. The sequence came from a woman under 30 with Graves' hyperthyroidism. Sequenced input: blood. The CDR3 nucleotides read TGTGCCAGCAGCAATCCATGGAATGAGCAGTTCTTC. Its translation: CASSNPWNEQFF.